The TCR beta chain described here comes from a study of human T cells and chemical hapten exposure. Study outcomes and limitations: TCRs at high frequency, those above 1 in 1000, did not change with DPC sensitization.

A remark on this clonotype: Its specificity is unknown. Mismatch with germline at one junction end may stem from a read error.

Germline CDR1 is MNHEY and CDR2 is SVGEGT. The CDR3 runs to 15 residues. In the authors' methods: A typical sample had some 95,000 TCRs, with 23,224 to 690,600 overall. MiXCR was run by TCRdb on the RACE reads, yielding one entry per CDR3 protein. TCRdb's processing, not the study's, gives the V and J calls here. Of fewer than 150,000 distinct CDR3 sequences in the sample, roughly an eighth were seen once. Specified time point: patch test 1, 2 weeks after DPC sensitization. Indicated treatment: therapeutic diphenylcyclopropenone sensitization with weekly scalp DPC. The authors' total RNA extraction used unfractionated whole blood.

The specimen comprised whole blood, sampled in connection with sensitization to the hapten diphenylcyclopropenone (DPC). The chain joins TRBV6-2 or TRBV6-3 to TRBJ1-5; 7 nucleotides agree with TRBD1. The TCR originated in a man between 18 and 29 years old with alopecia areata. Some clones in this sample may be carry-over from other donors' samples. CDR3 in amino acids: CVSSYSYRGNQPQHF. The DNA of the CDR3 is TGTGTCAGCAGTTACTCGTACAGGGGAAATCAGCCCCAGCATTTT.